This is a list of T cell receptor beta chains from one sample in a study of T cell responses to AZD1222 COVID-19 vaccine. Method: immunoSEQ multiplex PCR; TCRdb's copy keeps in-frame clones and lacks some. Here the sample spans about 130,000 clones, about 88% being singletons. The sequenced sample was peripheral blood, obtained on day 0 of AZD1222 vaccination. These receptors were obtained from an adult in good health. Both conserved end residues are part of each CDR3. The D gene is left open where the match is weak. Size values are once, few and many counts, or a class for expanded clones, and some rows have none.

size: once
D: .
V: TRBV5-5
J: TRBJ2-3
DNA: TGTGCCAGCAGCTTTAGGGGGGCTAGCACAGATACGCAGTATTTT
CDR3: CASSFRGASTDTQYF

size: .
D: .
V: TRBV7-2
J: TRBJ2-5
DNA: TGTGCCAGCAGCTCCAATACTGCTATACAAGAGACCCAGTACTTC
CDR3: CASSSNTAIQETQYF

size: .
D: .
V: TRBV6-4
J: TRBJ2-2
DNA: TGTGCCAGCAGTGACTGGACAACCGGGGAGCTGTTTTTT
CDR3: CASSDWTTGELFF

size: .
D: TRBD1
V: TRBV24-1
J: TRBJ1-1
DNA: TGTGCCACCGTTGGGACAGGGCCCCGCACTGAAGCTTTCTTT
CDR3: CATVGTGPRTEAFF

size: .
D: TRBD1
V: TRBV10-3
J: TRBJ1-6
DNA: TGTGCCATCAGTGAGTCAGGGACAGGGGCAAACTCACCCCTCCACTTT
CDR3: CAISESGTGANSPLHF

size: .
D: .
V: TRBV7-3
J: TRBJ2-1
DNA: TGTGCCAGCAGCCGAATGCGCGGTTCGTACAATGAGCAGTTCTTC
CDR3: CASSRMRGSYNEQFF

size: .
D: .
V: TRBV24-1
J: TRBJ2-3
DNA: TGTGCCACCAGTGATGGGCCGCGCACAGATACGCAGTATTTT
CDR3: CATSDGPRTDTQYF

size: .
D: .
V: TRBV4-3
J: TRBJ1-5
DNA: TGCGCCAGCAGCCAAGATGGGGGGCAGCCCCAGCATTTT
CDR3: CASSQDGGQPQHF

size: once
D: TRBD2
V: TRBV4-2
J: TRBJ2-7
DNA: TGTGCCAGCAGCCCCGGGGCTAGCGGGAGTGAAGAGCAGTACTTC
CDR3: CASSPGASGSEEQYF

size: .
D: .
V: TRBV28
J: TRBJ1-5
DNA: TGTGCCAGCAGTCCGCGGGCAGGGGATCAGCCCCAGCATTTT
CDR3: CASSPRAGDQPQHF

size: .
D: .
V: TRBV12-5
J: TRBJ2-7
DNA: TGTGCTAGTGGTTTGGTACTGGGCAGGGGGGTCCCCTACGAGCAGTACTTC
CDR3: CASGLVLGRGVPYEQYF

size: .
D: .
V: TRBV5-5
J: TRBJ2-1
DNA: TGTGCCAGCAGCTCCGGTCCGAGCTCCTACAATGAGCAGTTCTTC
CDR3: CASSSGPSSYNEQFF

size: .
D: TRBD2
V: TRBV5-1
J: TRBJ2-1
DNA: TGCGCCAGCAGCTTAACTAGCGGGGCATACAATGAGCAGTTCTTC
CDR3: CASSLTSGAYNEQFF

size: .
D: .
V: TRBV5-1
J: TRBJ1-2
DNA: TGCGCCAGCAGCCCCGACGTGCATGGTCGGTGGAGGGACTATGGCTACACCTTC
CDR3: CASSPDVHGRWRDYGYTF

size: .
D: .
V: TRBV11-3
J: TRBJ1-2
DNA: TGTGCCAGCAGCTTGGGGGCCGTCTATGGCTACACCTTC
CDR3: CASSLGAVYGYTF

size: .
D: .
V: TRBV9
J: TRBJ2-3
DNA: TGTGCCAGCAGCTCACGGGGCACAGATACGCAGTATTTT
CDR3: CASSSRGTDTQYF

size: .
D: .
V: TRBV27
J: TRBJ1-6
DNA: TGTGCCAGCAGGGTTTGGCAACGTAATTCACCCCTCCACTTT
CDR3: CASRVWQRNSPLHF

size: once
D: .
V: TRBV11-1
J: TRBJ1-1
DNA: TGTGCCAGCAGCTTAGCGGGACGGAACACTGAAGCTTTCTTT
CDR3: CASSLAGRNTEAFF